These T cell receptor beta chains were read from a single sample in a study of shared clonotypes between healthy human individuals. The method was immunoSEQ multiplex PCR; TCRdb's version includes in-frame clones alone and lacks a portion of them. Among 2 million to 2.5 million clones, 93% were seen once, and the ten largest hold 0.39%. Sequenced: naive CD4+ T cells from PBMCs. The source is a young man in good health. Some clones in this sample may be carry-over from other donors' samples. The CDR3 runs from the conserved cysteine through the conserved F or W. The D gene is left open where the match is weak. Clone size, where shown, is once, few, many, or a class for clones that have expanded.

d_call,j_call,clone_size,v_call,cdr3_nt,cdr3_aa
-,TRBJ2-7,once,TRBV6-1,TGTGCCAGCAGGCCCGCGGGTTACGAGCAGTACTTC,CASRPAGYEQYF
TRBD2,TRBJ2-3,-,TRBV7-2,TGTGCCAGCAGCCTCGGACTAGTTAGGGCAGATACGCAGTATTTT,CASSLGLVRADTQYF
-,TRBJ2-1,-,TRBV28,TGTGCCAGCAGTCCACTCTTAAGCTCCTACAATGAGCAGTTCTTC,CASSPLLSSYNEQFF
TRBD2,TRBJ2-7,-,TRBV5-1,TGCGCCAGCAGCTTAAGGGGACTAGGGGACGAGCAGTACTTC,CASSLRGLGDEQYF
TRBD2,TRBJ2-3,-,TRBV9,TGTGCCAGCAGCTCGCGGGAGGGCTTAGCGGATACGCAGTATTTT,CASSSREGLADTQYF
-,TRBJ2-3,-,TRBV28,TGTGCCAGCAAAGAGGGAGTAATAGATACGCAGTATTTT,CASKEGVIDTQYF
TRBD2,TRBJ2-1,once,TRBV6-6,TGTGCCAGCAGTCGACTAGCGGGGAACAATGAGCAGTTCTTC,CASSRLAGNNEQFF
-,TRBJ2-3,-,TRBV2,TGTGCCAGCCGCCCGGCGGATACGCAGTATTTT,CASRPADTQYF
-,TRBJ2-7,-,TRBV30,TGTGCCTGGAGTGTCTCGGGGCGGTACGAGCAGTACTTC,CAWSVSGRYEQYF
TRBD1,TRBJ2-7,-,TRBV4-2,TGTGCCAGCAGCCTAGGAGGGACAGGATTGAACGAGCAGTACTTC,CASSLGGTGLNEQYF
-,TRBJ1-5,-,TRBV6-1,TGTGCCAGCAGTGAACTGGGCAGAGGGAGAAATCAGCCCCAGCATTTT,CASSELGRGRNQPQHF
-,TRBJ2-1,-,TRBV7-2,TGTGCCAGCAGTTTAGTCCGGGACGCTTACAATGAGCAGTTCTTC,CASSLVRDAYNEQFF
TRBD1,TRBJ1-1,-,TRBV5-1,TGCGCCAGCAGCTTAGGGACAGGGCATAGCACTGAAGCTTTCTTT,CASSLGTGHSTEAFF
-,TRBJ1-1,-,TRBV4-1,TGCGCCAGCAGCCTCGGGGTGGGCGGAGGAAAGGTTGAAGCTTTCTTT,CASSLGVGGGKVEAFF
-,TRBJ1-4,-,TRBV10-2,TGCGCCAGCAGTGAGATTCCGGGGGTAAAACTGTTTTTT,CASSEIPGVKLFF
-,TRBJ2-5,-,TRBV5-1,TGCGCCAGCAGCTTTGTAGGGCCCCAAGAGACCCAGTACTTC,CASSFVGPQETQYF
-,TRBJ2-3,-,TRBV4-2,TGTGCCAGCAGCCAAGGAGCGGCCACAGATACGCAGTATTTT,CASSQGAATDTQYF
TRBD2,TRBJ2-7,-,TRBV7-9,TGTGCCAGCAGCCTAAGACTAGCGGGAGTAGACGAGCAGTACTTC,CASSLRLAGVDEQYF
-,TRBJ1-1,-,TRBV6-5,TGTGCCAGCAGTTACTCGATCGGGAGCACTGAAGCTTTCTTT,CASSYSIGSTEAFF
-,TRBJ2-2,-,TRBV7-2,TGTGCCAGCAGCTATCGGGTTGGGGAGCTGTTTTTT,CASSYRVGELFF
-,TRBJ2-5,-,TRBV27,TGTGCCAGCAGCCAGCCAAACAGAAAAGAGACCCAGTACTTC,CASSQPNRKETQYF
-,TRBJ2-1,-,TRBV2,TGTGCCAGCACTCTGGGGGTCTACAATGAGCAGTTCTTC,CASTLGVYNEQFF
-,TRBJ1-1,-,TRBV12-5,TGTGCTAGTGGACTCAACGGTGGGAACACTGAAGCTTTCTTT,CASGLNGGNTEAFF
TRBD1,TRBJ2-5,-,TRBV5-6,TGTGCCAGCAGCAGGTTGGGTCTTATGGGACAGGGCCTGAAGGCCCAGTACTTC,CASSRLGLMGQGLKAQYF
-,TRBJ2-7,-,TRBV2,TGTGCCAGCGGTTCTTCGAGCCCAAGGGGCGAGCAGTACTTC,CASGSSSPRGEQYF
-,TRBJ2-5,-,TRBV13,TGTGCCAGCAGCGTCCTCACAGGGTTTGAGACCCAGTACTTC,CASSVLTGFETQYF
-,TRBJ1-4,-,TRBV5-1,TGCGCCAGCAGCCGTACAGGTTTTGCAACTAATGAAAAACTGTTTTTT,CASSRTGFATNEKLFF
TRBD2,TRBJ2-1,-,TRBV2,TGTGCCAGCAGTGCTCTAGCGGGTCTTTACAATGAGCAGTTCTTC,CASSALAGLYNEQFF
TRBD1,TRBJ1-4,-,TRBV5-4,TGTGCCAGCAGTCAAGGGGGCACCGCCGGTGAAAAACTGTTTTTT,CASSQGGTAGEKLFF
-,TRBJ1-1,-,TRBV30,TGTGCCTGGACCGGAGGGTCCACTGAAGCTTTCTTT,CAWTGGSTEAFF
TRBD1,TRBJ2-5,-,TRBV7-8,TGTGCCAGCAGCCCCGGGACAGGGGGCGTCGGGACCCAGTACTTC,CASSPGTGGVGTQYF
-,TRBJ2-1,once,TRBV6-4,TGTGCCAGCAGTGACACGGGGACGTCTGACCTCTTC,CASSDTGTSDLF
TRBD2,TRBJ2-1,once,TRBV11-3,TGTGCCAGCAGCCCCGATGGGGGGGTTAGGAATGAGCAGTTCTTC,CASSPDGGVRNEQFF